This T cell receptor (beta chain) was recovered during a study of T cells after yellow fever vaccination. Study context: Researchers used SMART-Seq v4 Ultra Low Input to prepare fractions that had low cell numbers. Findings of the study overall: Among primary-vaccination clones, most reappeared after the booster, at around 97% for CD4 and approximately 88% for CD8.

TCRdb itself ran the 5' RACE reads through MiXCR, one entry per CDR3 protein. The profile covers 620,000 or so distinct CDR3 sequences, with 12% appearing a single time and 15% taken by the ten largest. The CDR3 spans 12 residues. The germline CDR1 and CDR2 sequences are SGHRS and YFSETQ. V lost 0 bases and J lost 6, with 5 bases in between. This clonotype was picked up a small number of times. The target antigen is unknown. The sequence came from a man aged 25-40 years who received the YFV17D yellow fever vaccine. Sequenced here: PBMCs, sampled on the day of the yellow fever booster vaccination. The chain has TRBV5-1 and TRBJ2-3, with no clear D. The CDR3 DNA reads as TGCGCCAGCAGCTTGGGGCACGATACGCAGTATTTT. It translates to CASSLGHDTQYF.